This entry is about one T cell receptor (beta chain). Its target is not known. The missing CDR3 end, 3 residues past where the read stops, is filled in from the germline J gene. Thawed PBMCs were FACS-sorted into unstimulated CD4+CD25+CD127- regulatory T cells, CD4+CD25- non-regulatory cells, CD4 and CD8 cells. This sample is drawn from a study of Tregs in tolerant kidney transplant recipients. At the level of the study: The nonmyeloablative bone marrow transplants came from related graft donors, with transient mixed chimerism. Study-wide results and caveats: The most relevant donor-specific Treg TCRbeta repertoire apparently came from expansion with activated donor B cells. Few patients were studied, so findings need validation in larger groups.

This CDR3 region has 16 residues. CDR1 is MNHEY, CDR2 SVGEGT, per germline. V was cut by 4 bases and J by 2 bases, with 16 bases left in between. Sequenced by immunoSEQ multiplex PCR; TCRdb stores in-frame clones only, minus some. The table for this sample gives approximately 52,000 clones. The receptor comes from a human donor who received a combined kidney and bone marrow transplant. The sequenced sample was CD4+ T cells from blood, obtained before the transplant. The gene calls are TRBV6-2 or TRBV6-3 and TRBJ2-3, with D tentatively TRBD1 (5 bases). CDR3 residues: CASSSWGETDTDTQYF. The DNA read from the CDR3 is TGTGCCAGCAGTTCTTGGGGCGAAACGGACACAGATACG.